The 31 T cell receptor beta chains in this list originate from one sample, sequenced in a study of T cell responses to AZD1222 COVID-19 vaccine. Produced via immunoSEQ multiplex PCR; TCRdb's table is partial and in-frame only. Of more than 80,000 clones in the sample, under 95% were seen once. The starting material was peripheral blood, obtained on day 0 of AZD1222 vaccination. The source is an adult in good health.

Within the sample, this clone is medium-sized. The chain employs TRBV4-3 and TRBJ2-2; no clear D. Trimming left V 0 bases short and J 7 bases short, with 18 bases between. Germline assignment: CDR1 LGHNA and CDR2 YSLEER. The CDR3 has 17 amino acids. The CDR3 sequence is CASSQDLTAPIGGELFF. CDR3 sequence (DNA): TGCGCCAGCAGCCAAGATCTGACCGCCCCTATAGGCGGGGAGCTGTTTTTT.

The chain carries TRBV30 and TRBJ1-4; D gene uncertain. The CDR3 runs 11 residues. V lost 1 base and J lost 7, with 4 bases in between. Looked up from germline, CDR1 is GTSNPN and CDR2 is SVGIG (reference sequence). The CDR3 DNA sequence: TGTGCCTGGAGTGAGTTTGAAAAACTGTTTTTT. Translation: CAWSEFEKLFF.

V is TRBV18 and J is TRBJ2-7; 7 positions agree with TRBD2. CDR1 is KGHSH and CDR2 is LQKENI in the germline V gene. V shed 0 bases, J shed 2 bases, and the junction held 1 base outside the gene matches. The CDR3 is 14 residues long. Here the CDR3 reads CASSPPGGTYEQYF. DNA for the CDR3: TGTGCCAGCTCACCACCGGGGGGGACCTACGAGCAGTACTTC.

This rearrangement joins TRBV6-5 to TRBJ1-1; D is unclear. The germline V gene encodes CDR1 MNHEY and CDR2 SVGAGI. V shed 0 bases and J shed 8 bases, with 16 bases lying between them. This CDR3 is built from 15 residues. CDR3 sequence (DNA): TGTGCCAGCAGTTACTCGGGGAGCCTATTGGGGGAAGCTTTCTTT. This translates into CASSYSGSLLGEAFF.

This clone has a handful of counts. The rearrangement uses TRBV28 and TRBJ2-7; 11 nucleotides agree with TRBD2. Germline V gene sequence: CDR1 MDHEN, CDR2 SYDVKM. Trimming removed 5 bases from V and 4 bases from J; junction bases left unmatched: 4. The CDR3 length is 14 residues. CDR3 bases: TGTGCCAGCAGTGTACTAGCGGGGGATTACGAGCAGTACTTC. This translates into CASSVLAGDYEQYF.

The chain links TRBV7-9 to TRBJ2-7; maybe TRBD2 (6 bases). The CDR3 extends over 15 amino acids. Per the germline V gene, CDR1 is SEHNR and CDR2 is FQNEAQ (reference sequence). V lost 2 bases, J lost 6 bases, and 17 bases lay in between. The chain's CDR3 is CASSLFGLTNSEQYF. As DNA, the CDR3 is TGTGCCAGCAGCTTATTCGGACTAACAAATAGCGAGCAGTACTTC.

The gene calls are TRBV6-4 and TRBJ1-1, with 7 nucleotides matching TRBD1. The CDR3 spans 15 residues. V was clipped by 2 bases and J by 0 bases; unmatched bases: 3. Germline CDR1 and CDR2: MRHNA and SNTAGT. In DNA, the CDR3 is TGTGCCAGCAGTGACCTAGACAGGGTGAACACTGAAGCTTTCTTT. This translates into CASSDLDRVNTEAFF.

The chain couples TRBV19 to TRBJ2-7, with 14 bases lining up with TRBD2. The CDR3 is 18 residues long. CDR1 is LNHDA, CDR2 SQIVND, per germline (reference sequence). V dropped 5 bases and J dropped 2; count of bases not matched to a gene: 11. CDR3 DNA: TGTGCCAGTAGTGCCAGGGGTGGGACTAGCGGGGGAACCTACGAGCAGTACTTC. It encodes CASSARGGTSGGTYEQYF.

Comments on this clone: Other nucleotide sequences in the sample specify the same CDR3. J is TRBJ1-2 and V is TRBV12-3 or TRBV12-4, with D perhaps TRBD1 (5 bases). Trimming cost V 4 bases and J 2 bases, with 8 bases left between them. CDR3 length: 13 amino acids. CDR3 region: CASSSGTNYGYTF. The CDR3 DNA reads as TGTGCCAGCAGTTCCGGGACGAACTATGGCTACACCTTC.

This rearrangement joins TRBV18 to TRBJ1-2, with 7 nucleotides matching TRBD1. The germline V gene encodes CDR1 KGHSH and CDR2 LQKENI. The trim removed 3 bases at V and 3 bases at J, leaving 4 bases unmatched. The CDR3 is 14 residues long. In DNA, the CDR3 is TGTGCCAGCTCACCCCCCAGGGGGGACTATGGCTACACCTTC. Encoded protein: CASSPPRGDYGYTF.

V is TRBV5-6 and J is TRBJ2-5, with TRBD1 identical over 8 bases. This CDR3 is 17 amino acids long. Germline V lookup: CDR1 SGHDT, CDR2 YYEEEE. J lost 4 bases, V lost 4 bases, and 15 bases had no gene match. The CDR3 nucleotides read TGTGCCAGCAGCAGTATAGTCGGACAGGGATATTCAGAGACCCAGTACTTC. Translated, it gives CASSSIVGQGYSETQYF. Supplemented by reference TRBV5-6 and TRBJ2-5, the full variable domain reads DAGVTQSPTHLIKTRGQQVTLRCSPKSGHDTVSWYQQALGQGPQFIFQYYEEEERQRGNFPDRFSGHQFPNYSSELNVNALLLGDSALYLCASSSIVGQGYSETQYFGPGTRLLVL.

The gene calls are TRBV6-5 and TRBJ1-1; D is undetermined. Germline-derived CDR1 and CDR2 are MNHEY and SVGAGI. Trimming took off 0 bases at V and 2 bases at J, with 7 bases between the two ends. The CDR3 contains 14 residues. The CDR3 here is CASSYSEGNTEAFF. The CDR3 DNA reads TGTGCCAGCAGTTACTCGGAGGGTAACACTGAAGCTTTCTTT.

The chain joins TRBV18 to TRBJ2-5; 7 bases align to TRBD2. This CDR3 contains 15 residues. Germline CDR1 is KGHSH and CDR2 is LQKENI. Trimming removed 3 bases from V and 0 bases from J; junction bases left unmatched: 4. CDR3 in amino acids: CASSPYAGDQETQYF. Here the CDR3 DNA reads TGTGCCAGCTCACCGTACGCGGGGGACCAAGAGACCCAGTACTTC.

The chain uses TRBV5-4 and TRBJ2-2; TRBD1 might be the D (6 bases). Between the trimmed V and J ends, which lost 5 bases and 6 bases, there was a span of 17 bases. The CDR3 length is 15 residues. Germline values: CDR1 SGHNT, CDR2 YYREEE (reference sequence). CDR3 DNA sequence: TGTGCCAGCAGTCCCGGGACAAAGGTCCCCGGGGAGCTGTTTTTT. This translates into CASSPGTKVPGELFF. Using reference TRBV5-4 and TRBJ2-2 for the parts outside the CDR3, the full variable domain is ETGVTQSPTHLIKTRGQQVTLRCSSQSGHNTVSWYQQALGQGPQFIFQYYREEENGRGNFPPRFSGLQFPNYSSELNVNALELDDSALYLCASSPGTKVPGELFFGEGSRLTVL.

The chain employs TRBV9 and TRBJ2-1; D gene uncertain. Trimming left V 2 bases short and J 10 bases short, with 13 bases between. Per germline, CDR1 SGDLS and CDR2 YYNGEE. The CDR3 is 13 residues long. In DNA form, the CDR3 reads TGTGCCAGCAGCGTTCCTTGGGGAAAAGAGCAGTTCTTC. Protein product: CASSVPWGKEQFF.

The gene calls are TRBV24-1 and TRBJ1-6; D is undetermined. Germline CDR1 and CDR2: KGHDR and SFDVKD. The length of the CDR3 is 13 residues. Trimming left V 4 bases short and J 9 bases short, with 9 bases between. The CDR3 loop is CATSDPEGSPLHF. In nucleotides, the CDR3 is TGTGCCACCAGTGACCCTGAGGGTTCACCCCTCCACTTT.

J is TRBJ2-3 and V is TRBV28; 8 bases agree with TRBD1. The trim removed 6 bases at V and 14 bases at J, leaving 10 bases unmatched. The CDR3 is made up of 12 amino acids. CDR1 and CDR2 (germline): MDHEN, SYDVKM. The CDR3 loop reads CASRSTRDRLYF. CDR3 nucleotides: TGTGCCAGCAGAAGCACGAGGGACAGGTTGTATTTT.

This clone appeared a few times. This sequence joins TRBV7-9 and TRBJ1-2; D gene ambiguous. Germline CDR1 is SEHNR and CDR2 is FQNEAQ (reference sequence). V was pared by 0 bases and J by 6 bases, with 8 bases between. This CDR3 is 13 amino acids long. The DNA of the CDR3 is TGTGCCAGCAGCTTAGCCGGAAGGGATGGCTACACCTTC. Translating gives CASSLAGRDGYTF.

This clone was counted only a few times. The chain joins TRBV6-5 to TRBJ1-1, with D hard to call. Germline values: CDR1 MNHEY, CDR2 SVGAGI. CDR3 length: 14 amino acids. V gave up 5 bases and J gave up 6 bases, with 16 bases separating them. The CDR3 region has the DNA TGTGCCAGCAGTAACCCGCCACCCTTAGCTGAAGCTTTCTTT. Its translation is CASSNPPPLAEAFF.

The chain joins TRBV15 to TRBJ2-2; a possible D gene is TRBD2 (6 bases). The germline CDR1 and CDR2 sequences are LNHNV and YYDKDF (reference sequence). The CDR3 length is 17 residues. V lost 1 base to trimming and J lost 2 bases, with 14 bases between them. Here the CDR3 reads CATSRGYGGSNTGELFF. Written as DNA, the CDR3 is TGTGCCACCAGCAGAGGGTACGGGGGTAGCAACACCGGGGAGCTGTTTTTT.

The CDR3 region is CASSPGGENTEAFF. The CDR3 DNA is TGCGCCAGCAGCCCCGGAGGAGAGAACACTGAAGCTTTCTTT. The chain combines TRBV4-1 with TRBJ1-1, with D uncertain. This CDR3 is 14 amino acids long. The germline V gene encodes CDR1 MGHRA and CDR2 YSYEKL. V lost 4 bases, J lost 1 base, and 10 bases lay in between.

The CDR3 loop is CASTPSGGNTIYF. DNA of the CDR3: TGTGCCAGTACTCCGAGCGGGGGAAACACCATATATTTT. J is TRBJ1-3 and V is TRBV19; D call uncertain. The length of the CDR3 is 13 residues. V gave up 7 bases and J gave up 4 bases, with 11 bases separating them. Germline CDR1 reads LNHDA; CDR2 reads SQIVND (reference sequence). The variable domain in full, with the rest retrieved from reference TRBV19 and TRBJ1-3, is DGGITQSPKYLFRKEGQNVTLSCEQNLNHDAMYWYRQDPGQGLRLIYYSQIVNDFQKGDIAEGYSVSREKKESFPLTVTSAQKNPTAFYLCASTPSGGNTIYFGEGSWLTVV.

This rearrangement joins TRBV6-5 to TRBJ1-1; tentatively, D is TRBD1 (6 bases). The V end was cut by 7 bases, the J end by 0 bases, with 15 bases between. CDR1 is MNHEY and CDR2 is SVGAGI in the germline V gene. The CDR3 sequence is 15 residues long. The chain's CDR3 is CASILNRQVNTEAFF. CDR3 nucleotide sequence: TGTGCCAGCATCCTTAACAGACAGGTGAACACTGAAGCTTTCTTT.

The chain couples TRBV11-3 to TRBJ2-7; 9 nucleotides line up with TRBD1. After removal of 0 bases from V and 8 bases from J, the junction contained 11 bases not matched to a gene. The CDR3 loop spans 16 amino acids. Germline values: CDR1 SGHNT, CDR2 YENEEA. CDR3 in DNA: TGTGCCAGCAGCTTAGAGAGCGGGACAGGGTTTGGTAAGCAGTACTTC. Protein: CASSLESGTGFGKQYF.

This sequence joins TRBV7-3 and TRBJ2-2, with D perhaps TRBD1 or TRBD2 (5 bases each). The V gene lost 6 bases and the J gene lost 7 bases, with 18 bases spanning the gap. This CDR3 has 15 residues. From germline, CDR1 is SGHTA and CDR2 FQGTGA. The CDR3 DNA reads TGTGCCAGCAGATCCACGGGGTTTAGGGGCGGGGAGCTGTTTTTT. Its protein is CASRSTGFRGGELFF.

This chain links TRBV3-1 (or the pseudogene TRBV3-2) with TRBJ2-7; 11 nucleotides line up with TRBD1. The CDR3 has 14 residues. Germline CDR1 and CDR2: LGHDT and YNNKEL (reference sequence). V lost 5 bases, J lost 7 bases, and 7 bases stayed unmatched. CDR3 sequence (DNA): TGTGCCAGCAGCAATGGACAGGGGGCGCGAGAGCAGTACTTC. Translation: CASSNGQGAREQYF.

This chain uses TRBV5-4 with TRBJ2-7; D possibly corresponds to TRBD1 (6 bases). The CDR3 has 14 amino acids. Germline CDR1 SGHNT, CDR2 YYREEE (reference sequence). The V end was cut by 4 bases, the J end by 0 bases, with 11 bases between. The CDR3, as DNA: TGTGCCAGCAGCCCCTCGACAGGCTCCTACGAGCAGTACTTC. This translates into CASSPSTGSYEQYF.

This clone was recorded only once. V is TRBV6-1 and J is TRBJ1-4; D possibly corresponds to TRBD1 (5 bases). Germline CDR1 MNHNS, CDR2 SASEGT. The V end lost 3 bases, the J end lost 4 bases, and 12 bases lay between the germline ends. The CDR3 is 15 residues long. CDR3 region: CASSDWTNYNEKLFF. In nucleotides, the CDR3 is TGTGCCAGCAGTGATTGGACAAACTATAATGAAAAACTGTTTTTT.

This rearrangement joins TRBV4-3 to TRBJ2-7, with unresolved D. The germline gives CDR1 LGHNA, CDR2 YSLEER. This CDR3 region has 15 residues. With 0 bases removed from V and 3 bases from J, the gap between germline ends came to 12 bases. The CDR3 protein is CASSQDSGSDYEQYF. The CDR3, as DNA: TGCGCCAGCAGCCAAGATTCAGGATCGGACTACGAGCAGTACTTC.

With regard to this clone: At one end, the junction sequence differs from germline, possibly due to a read error. The chain carries TRBV7-7 and TRBJ2-3, with D perhaps matching TRBD1 or TRBD2 (6 bases each). The CDR3 has 13 residues. The germline CDR1 and CDR2 sequences are SSHAT and FNYEAQ (reference sequence). The CDR3 is CASSLGGSDTQYF. DNA for the CDR3: TGTGCTAGCAGCTTAGGGGGGTCAGATACGCAGTATTTT.

The chain couples TRBV4-1 to TRBJ2-1, with D unclear. CDR1 is MGHRA and CDR2 is YSYEKL in the germline V gene. There are 16 residues in the CDR3. Between the trimmed V and J ends, which lost 0 bases and 4 bases, there was a span of 13 bases. The CDR3, as DNA: TGCGCCAGCAGCCAAGATGTCTCTCTTACTTACAATGAGCAGTTCTTC. It yields the protein CASSQDVSLTYNEQFF.